This T cell receptor beta chain was captured in a study of cytomegalovirus exposure and HLA in healthy donors. This CDR3 is built from 15 residues. In germline, CDR1 is LNHDA, CDR2 SQIVND (reference sequence). J lost 11 bases, V lost 7 bases, and 15 bases had no gene match. A note on this clone: Its cognate antigen is unknown.

Overall study results and limits: An analysis done earlier found most TCR beta V segments productive about 90% or about 30% of the time.

13 Jbeta primers and 60 Vbeta primers were used for the PCR. TCRdb's copy holds only in-frame clones and misses some; the assay was immunoSEQ multiplex PCR. The sample records about 120,000 clones, about 70% being singletons. The receptor's source is a human donor in good health. The specimen sequenced was PBMCs. The chain recombines TRBV19 with TRBJ2-2; 8 bases are shared with TRBD2. CDR3 sequence (DNA): TGTGCCAGTAATACTCCGGGACTAGTACCTGTAGAGCTGTTTTTT. Protein sequence: CASNTPGLVPVELFF.